This passage covers 15 T cell receptor beta chains from one sample sequenced in a study of blood T cells in healthy people across ages (dated by TCRdb to between 2014 and 2016). The receptor library was made with 5' RACE. Sequencing used an Illumina HiSeq 2500. The second PCR ran for about 7 to 11 cycles and used a J-beta primer mix along with a sample-barcoded 5' primer. The public reads were run again by TCRdb, first through fastp at Q25 and then through MiXCR, and only productive beta chains were kept. Entries are consolidated by CDR3 protein sequence, retaining the most common genes and DNA. The sample yields 800,000 or so distinct CDR3 sequences; about 47% were counted once. 15% to 20% of the sample lies in the top ten. Material: blood. The receptors were sampled from a man aged 80 or over in good health.

The DNA for the CDR3 is TGCAGTGCTCCACCGGGGCAAGCCAAAAACATTCAGTACTTC. Translated: CSAPPGQAKNIQYF. The chain has TRBV20-1 and TRBJ2-4, with D perhaps matching TRBD1 or TRBD2 (5 bases each). CDR1 DFQATT and CDR2 SNEGSKA come from the germline V gene (reference sequence). Trimming took 5 bases from V and 0 from J, leaving 11 bases between them. CDR3 length: 14 amino acids.

In its sample, this clonotype was seen a few times. The V and J genes are TRBV7-9 and TRBJ2-7; D could derive from TRBD1 or TRBD2 (5 bases each). The CDR3 has 16 residues. Trimming cost V 2 bases and J 0 bases, with 14 bases left between them. Germline V gene lookup returns CDR1 SEHNR and CDR2 FQNEAQ (reference sequence). DNA for the CDR3: TGTGCCAGCAGCTTAAGGTTCGGGGCGGGCTCCTACGAGCAGTACTTC. It encodes CASSLRFGAGSYEQYF.

The chain joins TRBV20-1 to TRBJ2-7, with D perhaps matching TRBD1 or TRBD2 (6 bases each). The CDR3 consists of 14 residues. V was pared by 6 bases and J by 4 bases, with 19 bases between. Germline V gene sequence: CDR1 DFQATT, CDR2 SNEGSKA (reference sequence). The CDR3 nucleotides read TGCAGTGCACAGCTACCCCAGGGGAGGTACGAGCAGTACTTC. Its translation is CSAQLPQGRYEQYF.

The chain couples TRBV6-4 to TRBJ2-1; 10 nucleotides align to TRBD2. V trimming: 6 bases; J trimming: 10 bases; junction bases outside the gene matches: 12. Germline CDR1 reads MRHNA; CDR2 reads SNTAGT. This CDR3 has 15 residues. Written as DNA, the CDR3 is TGTGCCAGCAGCGGCGGACGAGCGGGGGGGCACGAGCAGTTCTTC. Translation: CASSGGRAGGHEQFF.

Worth noting for this clonotype: Being one base from a much bigger clone, this may be a read error. The rearrangement links TRBV7-7 to TRBJ2-7; D is undetermined. The CDR3 is 15 residues long. Germline lookup yields CDR1 SSHAT and CDR2 FNYEAQ (reference sequence). The CDR3 DNA follows: TGTGCTAGCAGCTTAGTCTCCGGACCGCAAGAGATCCAGTACTTC. It encodes CASSLVSGPQEIQYF.

This clonotype showed up just a few times. J is TRBJ2-7 and V is TRBV20-1, with TRBD2 matching 9 bases. Germline assignment: CDR1 DFQATT and CDR2 SNEGSKA (reference sequence). This CDR3 comprises 15 residues. Trimming cost V 6 bases and J 3 bases; bases outside gene matches: 12. CDR3 loop: CSAQSRAGGYYEQYF. The CDR3 DNA sequence: TGCAGTGCACAATCCAGAGCGGGAGGCTACTACGAGCAGTACTTC.

The genes are TRBV2 and TRBJ2-1, with D perhaps TRBD2 (6 bases). V lost 7 bases to trimming and J lost 6 bases, with 16 bases between them. This CDR3 has 14 residues. The V gene's germline CDR1 is SNHLY and CDR2 FYNNEI. The CDR3 DNA follows: TGTGCCAGCAAGGAGGGAACCTTTGTCAATGAGCAGTTCTTC. It yields the protein CASKEGTFVNEQFF.

This clonotype has more than one count but fewer than ten. V gene TRBV5-6 combines with J gene TRBJ2-1; TRBD2 aligns across 11 bases. Per germline, CDR1 SGHDT and CDR2 YYEEEE. With V trimmed by 1 base and J by 10 bases, 7 bases remained unmatched. This CDR3 is built from 15 residues. The CDR3 DNA reads as TGTGCCAGCAGCTTGAGGGCTAGCGGGAGGAGCGAGCAGTTCTTC. As protein: CASSLRASGRSEQFF.

The rearrangement links TRBV2 to TRBJ1-6; 9 bases are a match to TRBD1. V was pared by 6 bases and J by 10 bases, with 4 bases of the junction left unmatched. CDR3 length equals 13 residues. CDR1 and CDR2 from the germline V gene are SNHLY and FYNNEI. The CDR3 sequence is CASREQGASPLHF. DNA of the CDR3: TGTGCCAGCAGGGAACAGGGGGCATCACCCCTCCACTTT.

The chain uses TRBV10-3 and TRBJ2-1; D perhaps matches TRBD2 (6 bases). V gave up 8 bases and J gave up 5 bases, with 19 bases separating them. CDR3 length equals 15 residues. The V gene's germline CDR1 is ENHRY and CDR2 SYGVKD. The CDR3 DNA reads TGTGCCATCGGAACTCTCGGGAGAGATAACAATGAGCAGTTCTTC. Translated: CAIGTLGRDNNEQFF.

This clonotype came up once. The gene calls are TRBV20-1 and TRBJ2-5; perhaps TRBD1 as D (6 bases). TRBJ2-4 explains the end of the DNA better; the J call may be wrong. This CDR3 is 14 amino acids long. Germline V gene sequence: CDR1 DFQATT, CDR2 SNEGSKA (reference sequence). CDR3 protein: CSAPRAQGVGIQYF. CDR3 in DNA: TGCAGTGCTCCCCGGGCACAGGGCGTGGGCATTCAGTACTTC.

The chain employs TRBV12-3 or TRBV12-4 and TRBJ1-1; D is undetermined. V dropped 6 bases and J dropped 11 bases, with 16 bases sitting between them. The CDR3 is 12 amino acids. The CDR3 region has the DNA TGTGCCAGCAGCTTACCGGGCTCAAGGGCTTTCTTT. This codes for CASSLPGSRAFF.

The V call is TRBV28, the J call TRBJ2-4; D is undetermined. The end of the DNA aligns better with TRBJ2-7, so the J call may be wrong. The length of the CDR3 is 14 residues. Germline values: CDR1 MDHEN, CDR2 SYDVKM. For the CDR3, the DNA is TGTGCCAGCAGTTTTTCCCGACCCTTAGGCGAGCAGTACTTC. Its protein is CASSFSRPLGEQYF.

In regard to this clonotype: One end of the junction varies from germline; a read error may be responsible. The rearrangement uses TRBV7-9 and TRBJ1-6, with TRBD1 as a possible D gene (5 bases). Germline CDR1 and CDR2: SEHNR and FQNEAQ (reference sequence). This CDR3 contains 17 residues. In DNA, the CDR3 is TGTGCCAGCAGTTCCGCTCTAAGGGGCTCCTATAATTCACCCCCCCACTTT. It specifies CASSSALRGSYNSPPHF. The variable domain in full, completed from reference TRBV7-9 and TRBJ1-6, reads DTGVSQNPRHKITKRGQNVTFRCDPISEHNRLYWYRQTLGQGPEFLTYFQNEAQLEKSRLLSDRFSAERPKGSFSTLEIQRTEQGDSAMYLCASSSALRGSYNSPPHFGNGTRLTVT.

The rearrangement joins TRBV3-1 to TRBJ2-7; possibly TRBD2 for D (6 bases). Germline assignment: CDR1 LGHDT and CDR2 YNNKEL (reference sequence). V was clipped by 1 base and J by 1 base, with 14 bases between them. CDR3 length equals 16 residues. CDR3 nucleotide sequence: TGTGCCAGCAGCCAAGGATCTTCCGGGAGATCCTACGAGCAGTACTTC. Amino acids: CASSQGSSGRSYEQYF.